This TCR beta chain was identified during a study of blood T cell repertoires in COVID-19. Study summary: The study drew acute and convalescent COVID-19 samples from the United States, Italy and Spain. T cells, B-cell-depleted T cells, or PBMCs supplied cDNA or gDNA.

The CDR3 runs to 14 residues. Germline V gene data show CDR1 as SGHDN and CDR2 as FVKESK. Trimming took off 1 base at V and 3 bases at J, with 9 bases between the two ends. Methods used by the authors: Reference gene primer amplification in the assay estimated nucleated cell counts. Sequencing was performed with immunoSEQ multiplex PCR; in TCRdb, only in-frame clones are kept and a portion is missing. The V and J calls and clone size come from that table; D and trimming were worked out from the DNA. In the table there are over 350,000 clones, about 89% of which are singletons. This chain links TRBV14 with TRBJ1-1; possible D gene TRBD1, 5 bases. The clonotype comes from a woman in her twenties or thirties with acute or convalescent COVID-19. The sample was peripheral blood. In DNA, the CDR3 is TGTGCCAGCAGCCAAGCTGGGGGGTACACTGAAGCTTTCTTT. It is translated as CASSQAGGYTEAFF.